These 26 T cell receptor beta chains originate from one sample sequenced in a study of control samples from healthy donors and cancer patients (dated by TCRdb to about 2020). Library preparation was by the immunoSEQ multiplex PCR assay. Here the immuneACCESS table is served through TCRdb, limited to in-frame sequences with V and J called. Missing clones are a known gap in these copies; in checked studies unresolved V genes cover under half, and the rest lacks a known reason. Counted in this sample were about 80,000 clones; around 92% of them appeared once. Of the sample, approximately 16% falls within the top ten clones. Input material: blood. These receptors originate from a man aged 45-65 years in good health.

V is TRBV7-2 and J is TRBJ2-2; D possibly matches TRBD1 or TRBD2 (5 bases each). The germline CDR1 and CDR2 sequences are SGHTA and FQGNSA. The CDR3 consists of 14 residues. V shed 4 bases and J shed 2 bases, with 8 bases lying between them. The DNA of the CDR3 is TGTGCCAGCAGCTGGGGGTCCAACACCGGGGAGCTGTTTTTT. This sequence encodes CASSWGSNTGELFF. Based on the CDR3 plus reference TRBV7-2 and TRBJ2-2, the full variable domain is GAGVSQSPSNKVTEKGKDVELRCDPISGHTALYWYRQSLGQGLEFLIYFQGNSAPDKSGLPSDRFSAERTGGSVSTLTIQRTQQEDSAVYLCASSWGSNTGELFFGEGSRLTVL.

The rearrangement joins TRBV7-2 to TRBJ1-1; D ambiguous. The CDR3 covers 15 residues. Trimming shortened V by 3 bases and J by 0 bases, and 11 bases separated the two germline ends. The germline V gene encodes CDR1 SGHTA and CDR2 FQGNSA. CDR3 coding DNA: TGTGCCAGCAGCTTTAAGGAAGGCATGAACACTGAAGCTTTCTTT. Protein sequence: CASSFKEGMNTEAFF.

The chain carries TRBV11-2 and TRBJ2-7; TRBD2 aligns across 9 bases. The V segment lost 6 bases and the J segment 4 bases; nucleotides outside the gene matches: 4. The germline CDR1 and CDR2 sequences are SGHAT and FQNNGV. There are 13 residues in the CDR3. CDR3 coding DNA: TGTGCCAGCAGGACTAGCGGTTTGTACGAGCAGTACTTC. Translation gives CASRTSGLYEQYF.

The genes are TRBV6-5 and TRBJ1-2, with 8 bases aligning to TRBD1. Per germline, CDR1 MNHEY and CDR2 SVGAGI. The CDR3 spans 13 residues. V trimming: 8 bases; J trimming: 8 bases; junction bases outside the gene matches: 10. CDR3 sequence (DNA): TGTGCCAGCGAGAACAGGGGGAGAGGAGGCTACACCTTC. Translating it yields CASENRGRGGYTF.

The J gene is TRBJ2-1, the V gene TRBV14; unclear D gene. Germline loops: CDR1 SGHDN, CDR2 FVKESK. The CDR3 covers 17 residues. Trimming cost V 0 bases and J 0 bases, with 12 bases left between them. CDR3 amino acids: CASSQDPAAFSYNEQFF. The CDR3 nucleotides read TGTGCCAGCAGCCAAGATCCCGCAGCGTTCTCCTACAATGAGCAGTTCTTC.

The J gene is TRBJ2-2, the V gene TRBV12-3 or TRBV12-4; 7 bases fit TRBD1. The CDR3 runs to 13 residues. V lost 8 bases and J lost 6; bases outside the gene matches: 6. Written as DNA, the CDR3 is TGTGCCAGCCGACAGGGAATCGCCGGGGAGCTGTTTTTT. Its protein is CASRQGIAGELFF.

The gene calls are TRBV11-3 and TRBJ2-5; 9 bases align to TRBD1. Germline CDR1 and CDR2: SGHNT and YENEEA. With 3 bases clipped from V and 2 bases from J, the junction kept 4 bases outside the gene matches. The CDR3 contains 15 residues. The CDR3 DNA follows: TGTGCCAGCAGCTTTCGACAGGGGGGGCAAGAGACCCAGTACTTC. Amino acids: CASSFRQGGQETQYF.

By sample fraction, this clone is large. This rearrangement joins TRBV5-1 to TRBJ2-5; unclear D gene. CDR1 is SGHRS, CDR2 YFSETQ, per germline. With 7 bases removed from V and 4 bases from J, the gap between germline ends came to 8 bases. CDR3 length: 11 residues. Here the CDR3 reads CASAEGETQYF. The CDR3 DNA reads TGCGCCAGCGCCGAAGGAGAGACCCAGTACTTC.

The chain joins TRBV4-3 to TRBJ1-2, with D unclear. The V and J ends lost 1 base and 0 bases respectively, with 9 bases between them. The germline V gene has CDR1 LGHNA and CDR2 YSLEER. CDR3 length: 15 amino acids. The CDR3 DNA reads TGCGCCAGCAGCCAAGGGACCCCCACTAACTATGGCTACACCTTC. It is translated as CASSQGTPTNYGYTF.

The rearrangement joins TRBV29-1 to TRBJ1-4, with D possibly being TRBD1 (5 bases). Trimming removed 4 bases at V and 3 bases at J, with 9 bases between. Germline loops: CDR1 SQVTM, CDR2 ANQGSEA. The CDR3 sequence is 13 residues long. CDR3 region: CSVAGGSNEKLFF. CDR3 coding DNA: TGCAGCGTTGCGGGGGGTTCTAATGAAAAACTGTTTTTT.

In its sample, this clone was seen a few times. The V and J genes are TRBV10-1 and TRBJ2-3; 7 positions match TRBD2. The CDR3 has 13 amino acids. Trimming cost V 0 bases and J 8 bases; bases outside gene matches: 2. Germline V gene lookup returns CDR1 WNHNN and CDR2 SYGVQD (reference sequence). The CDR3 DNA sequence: TGCGCCAGCAGTGAGTCCAGGGAGGGTACGCAGTATTTT. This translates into CASSESREGTQYF.

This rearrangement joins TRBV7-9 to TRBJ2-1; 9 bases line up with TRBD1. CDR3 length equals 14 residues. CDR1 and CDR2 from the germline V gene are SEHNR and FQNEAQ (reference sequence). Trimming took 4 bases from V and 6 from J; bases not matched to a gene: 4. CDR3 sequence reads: CASSSTGGGNEQFF. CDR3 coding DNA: TGTGCCAGCAGCTCGACAGGGGGAGGCAATGAGCAGTTCTTC.

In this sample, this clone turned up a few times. The CDR3 bases are TGTGCCAGCAGCTTCCCCGACAGGTACGAGCAGTACTTC. Amino acids: CASSFPDRYEQYF. This chain joins TRBV7-9 and TRBJ2-7, with a possible D match to TRBD1 (6 bases). Trimming pared 3 bases from V and 4 bases from J, leaving 10 bases between. The CDR3 has 13 residues. CDR1 and CDR2 from the germline V gene are SEHNR and FQNEAQ (reference sequence).

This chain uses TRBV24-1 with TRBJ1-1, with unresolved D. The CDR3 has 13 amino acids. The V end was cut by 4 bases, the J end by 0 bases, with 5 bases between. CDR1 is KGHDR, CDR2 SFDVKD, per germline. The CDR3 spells CATSETLNTEAFF. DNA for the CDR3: TGTGCCACCAGTGAGACATTGAACACTGAAGCTTTCTTT.

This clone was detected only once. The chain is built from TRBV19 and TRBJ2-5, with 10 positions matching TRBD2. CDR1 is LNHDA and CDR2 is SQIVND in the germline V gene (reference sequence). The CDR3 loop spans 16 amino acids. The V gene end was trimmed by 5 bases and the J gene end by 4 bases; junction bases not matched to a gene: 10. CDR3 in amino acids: CASSPYPSGGRETQYF. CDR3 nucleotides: TGTGCCAGTAGTCCCTACCCTAGCGGGGGCAGAGAGACCCAGTACTTC.

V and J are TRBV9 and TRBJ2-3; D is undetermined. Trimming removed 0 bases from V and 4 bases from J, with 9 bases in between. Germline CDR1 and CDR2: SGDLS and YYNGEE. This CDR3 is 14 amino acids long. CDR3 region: CASSVGGASDTQYF. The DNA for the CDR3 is TGTGCCAGCAGCGTAGGAGGAGCGTCAGATACGCAGTATTTT.

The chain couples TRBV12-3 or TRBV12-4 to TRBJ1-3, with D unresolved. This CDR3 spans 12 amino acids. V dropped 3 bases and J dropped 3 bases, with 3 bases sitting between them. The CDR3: CASSFVGNTIYF. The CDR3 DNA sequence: TGTGCCAGCAGTTTCGTTGGAAACACCATATATTTT.

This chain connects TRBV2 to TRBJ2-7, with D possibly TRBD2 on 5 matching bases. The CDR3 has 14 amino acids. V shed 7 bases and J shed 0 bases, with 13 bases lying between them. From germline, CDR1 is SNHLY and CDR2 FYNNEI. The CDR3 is CASKAVGSSYEQYF. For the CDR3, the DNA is TGTGCCAGCAAGGCAGTTGGGAGCTCCTACGAGCAGTACTTC.

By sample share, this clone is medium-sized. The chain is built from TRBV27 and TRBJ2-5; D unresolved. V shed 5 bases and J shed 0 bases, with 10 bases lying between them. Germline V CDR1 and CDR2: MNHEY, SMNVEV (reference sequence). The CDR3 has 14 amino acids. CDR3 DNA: TGTGCCAGCAGTCCTACCAGGTACCAAGAGACCCAGTACTTC. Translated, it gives CASSPTRYQETQYF.

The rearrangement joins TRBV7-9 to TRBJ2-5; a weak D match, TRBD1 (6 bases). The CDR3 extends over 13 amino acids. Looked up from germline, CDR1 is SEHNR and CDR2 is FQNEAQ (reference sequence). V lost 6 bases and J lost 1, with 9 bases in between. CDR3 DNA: TGTGCCAGCAGACTGGACAGCCAAGAGACCCAGTACTTC. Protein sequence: CASRLDSQETQYF. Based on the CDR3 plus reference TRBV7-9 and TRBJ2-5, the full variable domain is DTGVSQNPRHKITKRGQNVTFRCDPISEHNRLYWYRQTLGQGPEFLTYFQNEAQLEKSRLLSDRFSAERPKGSFSTLEIQRTEQGDSAMYLCASRLDSQETQYFGPGTRLLVL.

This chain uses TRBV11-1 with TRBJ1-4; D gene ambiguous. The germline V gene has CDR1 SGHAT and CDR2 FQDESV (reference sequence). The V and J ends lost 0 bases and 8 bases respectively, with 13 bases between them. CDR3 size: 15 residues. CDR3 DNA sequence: TGTGCCAGCAGCTTAGCGGACTCCGCGGGGGAAAAACTGTTTTTT. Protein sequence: CASSLADSAGEKLFF.

CDR3 sequence reads: CATGRGLGTEAFF. In nucleotides, the CDR3 is TGCGCCACAGGAAGGGGATTAGGCACTGAAGCTTTCTTT. The V and J genes are TRBV5-1 and TRBJ1-1, with a weak D call TRBD1 (5 bases). Germline V gene data show CDR1 as SGHRS and CDR2 as YFSETQ. The CDR3 is 13 residues long. Between the trimmed V and J ends, which lost 9 bases and 4 bases, there was a span of 16 bases.

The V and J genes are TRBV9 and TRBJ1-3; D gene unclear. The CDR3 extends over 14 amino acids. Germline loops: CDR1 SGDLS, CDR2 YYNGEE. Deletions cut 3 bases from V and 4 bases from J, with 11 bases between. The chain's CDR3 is CASSGKGPGNTIYF. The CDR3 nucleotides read TGTGCCAGCAGCGGAAAAGGTCCCGGAAACACCATATATTTT.

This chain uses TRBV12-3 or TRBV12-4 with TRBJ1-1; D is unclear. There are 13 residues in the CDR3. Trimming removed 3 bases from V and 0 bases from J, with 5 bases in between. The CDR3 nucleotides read TGTGCCAGCAGTTTTACGGTGAACACTGAAGCTTTCTTT. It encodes CASSFTVNTEAFF.

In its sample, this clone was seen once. The CDR3 protein is CASSLGDTRAEAFF. The DNA for the CDR3 is TGTGCCAGCAGCTTGGGAGACACCCGGGCTGAAGCTTTCTTT. The chain links TRBV5-6 to TRBJ1-1, with D uncertain. Germline V gene data show CDR1 as SGHDT and CDR2 as YYEEEE. CDR3 size: 14 residues. V shed 0 bases and J shed 6 bases, with 12 bases lying between them.

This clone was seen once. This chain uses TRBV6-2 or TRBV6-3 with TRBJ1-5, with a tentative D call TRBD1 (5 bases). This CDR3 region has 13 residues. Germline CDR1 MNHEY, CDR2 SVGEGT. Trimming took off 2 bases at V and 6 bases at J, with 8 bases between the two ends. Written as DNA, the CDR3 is TGTGCCAGCAGTTACCCAGGGCGTCAGCCCCAGCATTTT. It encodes CASSYPGRQPQHF.